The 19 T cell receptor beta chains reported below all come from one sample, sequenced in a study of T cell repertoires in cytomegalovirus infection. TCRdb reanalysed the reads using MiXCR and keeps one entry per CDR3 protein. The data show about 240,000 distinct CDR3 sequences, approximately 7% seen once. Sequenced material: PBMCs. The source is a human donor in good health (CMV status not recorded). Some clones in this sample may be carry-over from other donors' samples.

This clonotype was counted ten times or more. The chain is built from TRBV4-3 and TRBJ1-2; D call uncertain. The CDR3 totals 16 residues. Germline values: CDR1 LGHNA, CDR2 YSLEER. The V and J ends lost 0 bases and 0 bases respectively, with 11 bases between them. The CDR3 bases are TGCGCCAGCAGCCAAGATAGGGTGGCCGCTAACTATGGCTACACCTTC. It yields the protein CASSQDRVAANYGYTF.

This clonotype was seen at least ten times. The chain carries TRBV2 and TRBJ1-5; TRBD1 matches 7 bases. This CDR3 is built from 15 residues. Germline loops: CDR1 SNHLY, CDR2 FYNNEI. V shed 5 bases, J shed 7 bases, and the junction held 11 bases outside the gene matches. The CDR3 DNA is TGTGCCAGCAGTCCCGGGACAGAAATCGCGCAGCCCCAGCATTTT. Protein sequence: CASSPGTEIAQPQHF. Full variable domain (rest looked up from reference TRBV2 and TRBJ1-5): EPEVTQTPSHQVTQMGQEVILRCVPISNHLYFYWYRQILGQKVEFLVSFYNNEISEKSEIFDDQFSVERPDGSNFTLKIRSTKLEDSAMYFCASSPGTEIAQPQHFGDGTRLSIL.

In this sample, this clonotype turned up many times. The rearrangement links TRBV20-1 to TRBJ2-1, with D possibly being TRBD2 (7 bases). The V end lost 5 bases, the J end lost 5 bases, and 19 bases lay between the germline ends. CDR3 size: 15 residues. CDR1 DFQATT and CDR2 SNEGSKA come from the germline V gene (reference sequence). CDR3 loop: CSALEGGRANNEQFF. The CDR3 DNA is TGCAGTGCTCTGGAGGGGGGGCGGGCTAACAATGAGCAGTTCTTC.

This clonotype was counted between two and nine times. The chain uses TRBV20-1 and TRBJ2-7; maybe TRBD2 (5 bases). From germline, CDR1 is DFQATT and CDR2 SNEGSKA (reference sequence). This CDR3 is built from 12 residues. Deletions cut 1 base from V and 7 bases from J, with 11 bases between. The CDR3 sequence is CSARVRTGEQYF. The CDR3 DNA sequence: TGCAGTGCTAGAGTAAGGACGGGGGAGCAGTACTTC.

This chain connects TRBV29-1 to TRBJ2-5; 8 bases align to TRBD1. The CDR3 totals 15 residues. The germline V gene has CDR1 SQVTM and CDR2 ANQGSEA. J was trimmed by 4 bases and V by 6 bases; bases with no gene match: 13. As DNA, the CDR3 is TGCAGCGTGGAAACGCAGGGGGCATGGATAGAGACCCAGTACTTC. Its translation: CSVETQGAWIETQYF.

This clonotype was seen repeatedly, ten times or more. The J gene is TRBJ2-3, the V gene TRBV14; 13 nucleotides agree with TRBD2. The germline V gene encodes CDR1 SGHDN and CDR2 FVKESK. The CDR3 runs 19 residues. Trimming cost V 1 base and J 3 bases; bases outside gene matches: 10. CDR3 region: CASSQVVTSGGAGTDTQYF. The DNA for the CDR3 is TGTGCCAGCAGCCAAGTCGTCACTAGCGGGGGGGCCGGGACAGATACGCAGTATTTT.

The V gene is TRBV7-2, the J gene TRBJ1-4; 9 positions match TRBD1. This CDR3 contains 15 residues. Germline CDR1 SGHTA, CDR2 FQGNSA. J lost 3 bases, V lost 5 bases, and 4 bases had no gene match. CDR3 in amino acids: CASSGTGRANEKLFF. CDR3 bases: TGTGCCAGCAGCGGGACAGGGCGGGCTAATGAAAAACTGTTTTTT.

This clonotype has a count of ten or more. Written as DNA, the CDR3 is TGTGCCAGCAGTAGAGGAGGGGGCGGGCAGCCCCAGCATTTT. Its protein product is CASSRGGGGQPQHF. The chain employs TRBV27 and TRBJ1-5; 7 positions match TRBD1. The V gene end was trimmed by 5 bases and the J gene end by 7 bases; junction bases not matched to a gene: 8. This CDR3 region has 14 residues. CDR1 is MNHEY and CDR2 is SMNVEV in the germline V gene (reference sequence).

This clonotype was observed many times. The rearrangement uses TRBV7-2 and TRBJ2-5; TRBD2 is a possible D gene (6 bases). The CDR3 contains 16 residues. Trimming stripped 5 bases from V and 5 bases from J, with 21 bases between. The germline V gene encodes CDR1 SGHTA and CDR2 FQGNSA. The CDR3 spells CASSGRILRAGETQYF. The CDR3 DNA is TGTGCCAGCAGCGGGAGGATACTCCGGGCCGGGGAGACCCAGTACTTC.

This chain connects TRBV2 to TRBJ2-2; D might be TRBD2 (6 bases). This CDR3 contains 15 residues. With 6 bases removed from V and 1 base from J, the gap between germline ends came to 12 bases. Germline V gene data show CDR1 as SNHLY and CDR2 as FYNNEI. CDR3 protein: CASSIAVVNTGELFF. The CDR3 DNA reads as TGTGCCAGCAGCATAGCGGTGGTGAACACCGGGGAGCTGTTTTTT.

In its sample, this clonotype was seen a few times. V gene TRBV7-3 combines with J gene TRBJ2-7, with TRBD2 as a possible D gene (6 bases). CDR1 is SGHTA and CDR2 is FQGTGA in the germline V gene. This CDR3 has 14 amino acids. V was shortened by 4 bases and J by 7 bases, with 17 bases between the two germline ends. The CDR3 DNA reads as TGTGCCAGCAGCTCTAGGGCCCCCGGGGGAGAGCAGTACTTC. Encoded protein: CASSSRAPGGEQYF. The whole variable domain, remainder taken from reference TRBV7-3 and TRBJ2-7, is GAGVSQTPSNKVTEKGKYVELRCDPISGHTALYWYRQSLGQGPEFLIYFQGTGAADDSGLPNDRFFAVRPEGSVSTLKIQRTERGDSAVYLCASSSRAPGGEQYFGPGTRLTVT.

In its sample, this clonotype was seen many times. This chain's CDR3 is CASSYGNQGNYEQYF. CDR3 in DNA: TGTGCCAGCAGTTACGGCAATCAGGGTAACTACGAGCAGTACTTC. This chain connects TRBV6-5 to TRBJ2-7; TRBD1 is a possible D gene (5 bases). Trimming stripped 2 bases from V and 3 bases from J, with 14 bases between. Germline lookup yields CDR1 MNHEY and CDR2 SVGAGI. CDR3 length: 15 amino acids.

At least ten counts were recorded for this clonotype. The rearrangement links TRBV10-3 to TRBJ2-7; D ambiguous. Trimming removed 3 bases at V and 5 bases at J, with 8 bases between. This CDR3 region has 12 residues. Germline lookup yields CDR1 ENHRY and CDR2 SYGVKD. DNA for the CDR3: TGTGCCATCAGTGACAGCCGGGACGAGCAGTACTTC. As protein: CAISDSRDEQYF.

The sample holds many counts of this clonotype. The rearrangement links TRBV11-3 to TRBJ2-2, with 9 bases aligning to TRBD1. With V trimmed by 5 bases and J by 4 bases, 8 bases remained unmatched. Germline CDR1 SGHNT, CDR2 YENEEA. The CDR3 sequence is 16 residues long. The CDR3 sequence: CASSPKQGATTGELFF. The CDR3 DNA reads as TGTGCCAGCAGCCCAAAACAGGGGGCGACCACCGGGGAGCTGTTTTTT.

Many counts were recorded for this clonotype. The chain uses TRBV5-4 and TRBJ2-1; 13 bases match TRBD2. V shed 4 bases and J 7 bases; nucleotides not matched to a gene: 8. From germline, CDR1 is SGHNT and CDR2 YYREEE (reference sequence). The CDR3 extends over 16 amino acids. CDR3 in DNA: TGTGCCAGCAGCCGCGGGACTAGCGGGGTGCTAAATGAGCAGTTCTTC. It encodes CASSRGTSGVLNEQFF.

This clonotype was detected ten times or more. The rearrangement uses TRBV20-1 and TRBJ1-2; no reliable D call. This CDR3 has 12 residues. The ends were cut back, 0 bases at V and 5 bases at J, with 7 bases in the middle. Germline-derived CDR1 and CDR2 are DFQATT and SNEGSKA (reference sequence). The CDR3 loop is CSARDTDYGYTF. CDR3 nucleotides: TGCAGTGCTAGAGATACCGATTATGGCTACACCTTC.

Here the CDR3 DNA reads TGTGCCAGCAGTTCACATTTTACACTAGCCAAAAACATTCAGTACTTC. This encodes CASSSHFTLAKNIQYF. The chain links TRBV6-2 or TRBV6-3 to TRBJ2-4; the D is unclear. The CDR3 extends over 16 amino acids. Looked up from germline, CDR1 is MNHEY and CDR2 is SVGEGT. The germline V and J ends were trimmed by 4 bases and 0 bases, with 13 bases remaining between them.

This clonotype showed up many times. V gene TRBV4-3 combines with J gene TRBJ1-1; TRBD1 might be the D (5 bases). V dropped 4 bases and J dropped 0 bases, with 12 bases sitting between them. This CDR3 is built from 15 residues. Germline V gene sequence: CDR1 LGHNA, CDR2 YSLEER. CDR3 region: CASSLNGGLNTEAFF. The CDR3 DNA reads TGCGCCAGCAGCCTCAATGGGGGATTGAACACTGAAGCTTTCTTT.

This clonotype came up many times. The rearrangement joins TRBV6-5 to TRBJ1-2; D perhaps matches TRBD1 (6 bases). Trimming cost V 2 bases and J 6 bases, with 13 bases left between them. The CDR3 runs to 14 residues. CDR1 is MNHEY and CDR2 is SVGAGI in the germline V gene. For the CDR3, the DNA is TGTGCCAGCAGTTACGGGGCAGGGGAGGATGGCTACACCTTC. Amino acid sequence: CASSYGAGEDGYTF.